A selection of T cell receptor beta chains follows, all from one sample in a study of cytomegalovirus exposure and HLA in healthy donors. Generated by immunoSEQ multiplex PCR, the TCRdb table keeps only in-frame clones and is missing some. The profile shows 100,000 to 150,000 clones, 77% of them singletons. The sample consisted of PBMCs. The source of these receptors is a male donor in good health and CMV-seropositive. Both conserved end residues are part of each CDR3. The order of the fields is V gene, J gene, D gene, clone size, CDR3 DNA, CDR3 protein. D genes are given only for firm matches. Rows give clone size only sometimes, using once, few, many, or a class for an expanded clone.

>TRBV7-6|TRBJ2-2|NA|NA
TGTGCCAGCAGCTTAGGGACAGTCGGGACCGGGGAGCTGTTTTTT
CASSLGTVGTGELFF
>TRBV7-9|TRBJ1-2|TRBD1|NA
TGTTCCAGCAGCGCATCCACAGGGGGAGATGGCTACACCTTC
CSSSASTGGDGYTF
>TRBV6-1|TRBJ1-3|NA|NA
TGTGCCAGCAGTGAAGAAGGAAGGGGAGGAAACACCATATATTTT
CASSEEGRGGNTIYF
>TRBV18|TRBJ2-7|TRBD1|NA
TGTGCCAGCTCACCAGGACAGGGTGCCTACGAGCAGTACTTC
CASSPGQGAYEQYF
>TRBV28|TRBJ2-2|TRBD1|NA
TGTGCCAGCAGTTGGACAGGAGACACCGGGGAGCTGTTTTTT
CASSWTGDTGELFF
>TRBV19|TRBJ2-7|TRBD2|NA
TGTGCCAGTAGTATAGGAAGTAGCGGGACCTACGAGCAGTACTTC
CASSIGSSGTYEQYF
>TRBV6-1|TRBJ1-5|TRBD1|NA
TGTGCCAGCGGCTACAGGGGTCATCAGCCCCAGCATTTT
CASGYRGHQPQHF
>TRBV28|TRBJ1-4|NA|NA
TGTGCCAGCAGTCACGGACAGTCTAATGAAAAACTGTTTTTT
CASSHGQSNEKLFF
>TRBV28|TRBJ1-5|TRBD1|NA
TGTGCCAGCAGTTTATCGACAGGGATCGGTCAGCCCCAGCATTTT
CASSLSTGIGQPQHF
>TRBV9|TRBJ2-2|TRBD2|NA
TGTGCCAGCAGCAAAACTAGCGGCGCGAACACCGGGGAGCTGTTTTTT
CASSKTSGANTGELFF
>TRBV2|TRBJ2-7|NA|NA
TGTGCCAGCAGTGCCCGACTTCAGAGCTCCTACGAGCAGTACTTC
CASSARLQSSYEQYF
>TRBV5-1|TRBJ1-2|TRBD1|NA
TGCGCCAGCAGCCCGAGAACAGGGGGCGTCGATGGCTACACCTTC
CASSPRTGGVDGYTF
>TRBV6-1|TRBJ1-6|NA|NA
TGTGCCAGCAGTTTTGAGGGTGGTCCTTACTCACCCCTCCACTTT
CASSFEGGPYSPLHF
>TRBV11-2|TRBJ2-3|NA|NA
TGTGCCAGCAGCTTAGGAATATCTAGCGCCGGGGCGCGAGATACGCAGTATTTT
CASSLGISSAGARDTQYF
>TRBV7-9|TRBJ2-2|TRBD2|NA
TGTTCCAGCAGGAGGACTAGCGAACACCGGGAGCTGTTTTTT
CSSRRTSEHRELFF
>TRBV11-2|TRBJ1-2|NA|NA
TGTGCCAGCAGCCCGGCCCCACAGGCAATCGGCTACACCTTC
CASSPAPQAIGYTF
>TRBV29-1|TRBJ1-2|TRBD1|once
TGCAGCGTTTGGGAAGGGGGCCTGGATGGCTACACCTTC
CSVWEGGLDGYTF
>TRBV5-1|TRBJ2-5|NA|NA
TGCGCCAGCAGCGGTGGATCTAACTTCGGGGAGACCCAGTACTTC
CASSGGSNFGETQYF
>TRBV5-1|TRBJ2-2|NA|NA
TGCGCCAGCAGCCTACAGGGTTGGGGCTCCGGGGAGCTGTTTTTT
CASSLQGWGSGELFF
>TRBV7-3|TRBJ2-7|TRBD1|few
TGTGCCAGCAGCTTAGCCCCGGGACAGGCCTACGAGCAGTACTTC
CASSLAPGQAYEQYF
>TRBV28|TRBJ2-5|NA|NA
TGTGCCAGCAGTCCCCCCCAACAAGAGACCCAGTACTTC
CASSPPQQETQYF
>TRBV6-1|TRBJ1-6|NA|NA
TGTGCCACCAGACAGTCCGGCTCCTATAATTCACCCCTCCACTTT
CATRQSGSYNSPLHF
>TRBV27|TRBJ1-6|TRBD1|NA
TGTGCCAGCAGTTTAGAAGGGGGCTATTCAGCACCCCTCCACTTT
CASSLEGGYSAPLHF
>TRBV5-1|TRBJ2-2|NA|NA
TGCGCCAGCAGCCTCGGGGACATTAACACCGGGGAGCTGTTTTTT
CASSLGDINTGELFF
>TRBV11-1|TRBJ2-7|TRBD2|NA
TGTGCCAGCAGCACCCGGACTAGCTACGAGCAGTACTTC
CASSTRTSYEQYF
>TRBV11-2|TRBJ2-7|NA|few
TGTGCCAGCAGCATAGGACATATGTACGAGCAGTACTTC
CASSIGHMYEQYF
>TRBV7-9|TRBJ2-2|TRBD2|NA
TGTGCCAGCAGACTAGCGGGAGGATCGAACACCGGGGAGCTGTTTTTT
CASRLAGGSNTGELFF
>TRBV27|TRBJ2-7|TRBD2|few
TGTGCCAGCAGTTTACTAGCGGACTACGAGCAGTACTTC
CASSLLADYEQYF
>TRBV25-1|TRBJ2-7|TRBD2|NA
TGTGCCAGTCCCAAACGACTAGCGGGACGGGAGCAGTACTTC
CASPKRLAGREQYF